This T cell receptor (beta chain) was documented in a study of blood T cell repertoires in COVID-19. Study-wide context: From T cells, B-cell-depleted T cells, or PBMCs came the material, which was cDNA or gDNA.

The germline gives CDR1 MGHRA, CDR2 YSYEKL. The CDR3 loop spans 15 amino acids. Trimming pared 5 bases from V and 3 bases from J, leaving 13 bases between. Cohort 3 donors counted as recovered after two negative PCRs, clearance, or resolved symptoms. The repertoire was sequenced with immunoSEQ multiplex PCR; TCRdb's copy has only in-frame clones and lacks some. The data show about 180,000 clones, about 84% seen once. The sample taken for sequencing was PBMCs or T cells enriched from blood (not recorded which). J is TRBJ2-2 and V is TRBV4-1; tentatively, D is TRBD1 (6 bases). The sequence came from a woman in her 30s who had recovered from COVID-19. The CDR3 here is CASSRGSSDTGELFF. The CDR3 nucleotides are TGCGCCAGCAGCAGGGGGTCGTCGGACACCGGGGAGCTGTTTTTT.